This entry lists 17 T cell receptor beta chains sequenced from one sample in a study of blood T cells in healthy people across ages (dated by TCRdb to about 2015). Libraries were prepared through 5' RACE. Sequenced on an Illumina HiSeq 2500. A second PCR of roughly 6 to 12 cycles was performed with a sample-barcoded 5' primer and a J-beta primer mix. TCRdb reanalyzed the raw reads on its own, using fastp at Q25 for trimming and MiXCR for clone calling, and kept in-frame beta chains. Identical CDR3 protein sequences are pooled into one entry, listed with their most common genes and DNA. The table for this sample lists roughly 1,700,000 distinct CDR3 sequences; 28% of them were counted only once. Together, the top ten hold 7.7% of the sample. Sequences were obtained from blood. Receptors originate from a woman in her 30s in good health.

The CDR3 spells CSARGRLGGGEQFF. The CDR3, as DNA: TGCAGTGCTAGAGGAAGGTTAGGGGGTGGTGAGCAGTTCTTC. This chain connects TRBV20-1 to TRBJ2-1; TRBD1 is a possible D gene (6 bases). V lost 1 base, J lost 9 bases, and 16 bases lay in between. Germline-derived CDR1 and CDR2 are DFQATT and SNEGSKA (reference sequence). This CDR3 is 14 amino acids long.

The chain combines TRBV2 with TRBJ2-7; TRBD1 matches 9 bases. Germline CDR1 is SNHLY and CDR2 is FYNNEI. With V trimmed by 6 bases and J by 0 bases, 3 bases remained unmatched. The CDR3 runs to 14 residues. CDR3 sequence: CASRDRGSSYEQYF. The CDR3 DNA reads as TGTGCCAGCAGGGACAGGGGTTCCTCCTACGAGCAGTACTTC.

This clonotype appeared many times. The chain is built from TRBV25-1 and TRBJ1-2, with D maybe TRBD1 (6 bases). CDR1 and CDR2 (germline): MGHDK, SYGVNS. This CDR3 spans 12 amino acids. The ends were cut back, 4 bases at V and 12 bases at J, with 15 bases in the middle. The chain's CDR3 is CASSGTASYHTF. CDR3 in DNA: TGTGCCAGCAGTGGGACAGCTTCGTACCACACCTTC.

In the case of this clonotype: Given a much more abundant clone one base away, this may be a read error. This chain joins TRBV3-1 and TRBJ2-3, with D perhaps TRBD1 (6 bases). The CDR3 is 15 amino acids. Per germline, CDR1 LGHDT and CDR2 YNNKEL (reference sequence). CDR3 bases: TGTGCCGGCAGCCAGGACAGTTTTAGTACAGATACGCAGTATTTT. It translates to CAGSQDSFSTDTQYF.

Worth noting for this clonotype: One end of the junction fails to match germline, which may point to a read error. The chain employs TRBV5-1 and TRBJ1-2, with TRBD1 as a possible D gene (5 bases). The CDR3 is 15 amino acids. CDR1 and CDR2 from the germline V gene are SGHRS and YFSETQ. The CDR3 DNA sequence: TGCGCCAGCAGCTTAGAGGCAGGGACTTACTATGGCAACACCTTC. It translates to CASSLEAGTYYGNTF.

The chain has TRBV7-9 and TRBJ2-7; D call uncertain. Trimming took 2 bases from V and 5 from J, leaving 13 bases between them. The germline CDR1 and CDR2 sequences are SEHNR and FQNEAQ (reference sequence). CDR3 length: 14 amino acids. DNA of the CDR3: TGTGCCAGCAGCTTACTTTCAGATTTGAACGAGCAGTACTTC. Translating it yields CASSLLSDLNEQYF.

In this sample, this clonotype turned up many times. The chain is built from TRBV7-6 and TRBJ2-5; D gene uncertain. V gave up 2 bases and J gave up 1 base, with 11 bases separating them. The CDR3 length is 15 residues. CDR1 is SGHVS and CDR2 is FNYEAQ in the germline V gene. CDR3 DNA sequence: TGTGCCAGCAGCTTATTGGGCAGGACCCAAGAGACCCAGTACTTC. It yields the protein CASSLLGRTQETQYF.

This clonotype has ten or more counts. The rearrangement links TRBV20-1 to TRBJ1-2, with 9 positions matching TRBD1. The germline V gene encodes CDR1 DFQATT and CDR2 SNEGSKA (reference sequence). V shed 0 bases and J 3 bases; nucleotides not matched to a gene: 2. The CDR3 covers 14 residues. This CDR3 reads CSAREQGAYYGYTF. The CDR3, as DNA: TGCAGTGCTAGAGAACAGGGGGCGTACTATGGCTACACCTTC.

The chain combines TRBV20-1 with TRBJ2-5, with a tentative D call TRBD1 (7 bases). The CDR3 is 15 residues long. Germline CDR1 reads DFQATT; CDR2 reads SNEGSKA (reference sequence). V lost 5 bases, J lost 2 bases, and 18 bases lay in between. The CDR3 spells CSAAWQGGSQETQYF. CDR3 nucleotides: TGCAGTGCTGCCTGGCAGGGGGGATCTCAAGAGACCCAGTACTTC.

A few counts support this clonotype. The chain combines TRBV29-1 with TRBJ1-3; possible D gene TRBD1, 6 bases. With 7 bases removed from V and 0 bases from J, the gap between germline ends came to 13 bases. The CDR3 loop spans 14 amino acids. Germline-derived CDR1 and CDR2 are SQVTM and ANQGSEA. The CDR3 bases are TGCAGCGCGGTGGACAGATCCTCTGGAAACACCATATATTTT. Translating it yields CSAVDRSSGNTIYF.

This clonotype was seen many times. The rearrangement joins TRBV29-1 to TRBJ2-5, with D possibly being TRBD2 (6 bases). CDR1 and CDR2 from the germline V gene are SQVTM and ANQGSEA. The CDR3 spans 15 residues. Trimming stripped 6 bases from V and 4 bases from J, with 21 bases between. The DNA of the CDR3 is TGCAGCGTCGAGAAACCGGGGGAGCGAGGAGAGACCCAGTACTTC. Protein: CSVEKPGERGETQYF.

This clonotype was picked up a small number of times. This sequence joins TRBV7-9 and TRBJ1-1, with D perhaps TRBD1 (6 bases). The ends were cut back, 3 bases at V and 4 bases at J, with 12 bases in the middle. CDR1 is SEHNR, CDR2 FQNEAQ, per germline (reference sequence). The CDR3 consists of 14 residues. For the CDR3, the DNA is TGTGCCAGCAGCTTGGAACAGGGTAGCACTGAAGCTTTCTTT. Translated, it gives CASSLEQGSTEAFF.

This clonotype was detected ten times or more. This rearrangement joins TRBV5-1 to TRBJ2-7; TRBD1 matches 11 bases. The CDR3 spans 14 residues. Looked up from germline, CDR1 is SGHRS and CDR2 is YFSETQ. Losses at the gene ends were 3 bases for V and 5 bases for J; bases not matched to a gene: 4. In DNA, the CDR3 is TGCGCCAGCAGCTCGGGACAGGGGGTCGACGAGCAGTACTTC. Translation: CASSSGQGVDEQYF.

Points on this clonotype: A read error may explain this, as a much larger clone is one base away. This CDR3 is CSAREAGQRTYEQYF. The CDR3 coding sequence is TGCAGTGCTAGAGAGGCGGGACAGAGGACCTACGAGCAGTACTTC. This chain uses TRBV20-1 with TRBJ2-7; perhaps TRBD1 as D (7 bases). The germline V and J ends were trimmed by 0 bases and 2 bases, with 14 bases remaining between them. The CDR3 is made up of 15 amino acids. Germline CDR1 reads DFQATT; CDR2 reads SNEGSKA (reference sequence).

This clonotype was observed a handful of times. This chain connects TRBV7-2 to TRBJ1-2, with D possibly matching TRBD1 (5 bases). Germline-derived CDR1 and CDR2 are SGHTA and FQGNSA. The CDR3 has 15 amino acids. V was shortened by 1 base and J by 0 bases, with 9 bases between the two germline ends. The CDR3 DNA reads TGTGCCAGCAGCTTAGGAGACAGTCCTAACTATGGCTACACCTTC. Translated: CASSLGDSPNYGYTF. Using reference TRBV7-2 and TRBJ1-2 for the parts outside the CDR3, the full variable domain is GAGVSQSPSNKVTEKGKDVELRCDPISGHTALYWYRQSLGQGLEFLIYFQGNSAPDKSGLPSDRFSAERTGGSVSTLTIQRTQQEDSAVYLCASSLGDSPNYGYTFGSGTRLTVV.

This clonotype was seen repeatedly, ten times or more. The rearrangement links TRBV20-1 to TRBJ2-1; tentative D call: TRBD2 (5 bases). V was clipped by 0 bases and J by 7 bases, with 19 bases between them. Germline V CDR1 and CDR2: DFQATT, SNEGSKA (reference sequence). The CDR3 consists of 16 residues. CDR3 nucleotides: TGCAGTGCTAGAGAGTGGGAGATAGGTGTGTGGAATGAGCAGTTCTTC. Its translation is CSAREWEIGVWNEQFF.

Comment on this clonotype: Given a much more abundant clone one base away, this may be a read error. The chain has TRBV6-6 and TRBJ2-1; D possibly corresponds to TRBD2 (6 bases). The J call is in doubt because the DNA end fits TRBJ2-7 better. This CDR3 is 15 amino acids long. Germline assignment: CDR1 MNHNY and CDR2 SVGAGI (reference sequence). This CDR3 is CASSSRAGSYNEQYF. The CDR3 region has the DNA TGTGCCAGCAGTTCCCGAGCGGGCTCCTACAATGAGCAGTACTTC.